These 23 T cell receptor beta chains were sequenced from one sample in a study of blood T cell repertoires in COVID-19. Generated by immunoSEQ multiplex PCR, the TCRdb table keeps only in-frame clones and is missing some. The table includes more than 200,000 clones, 84% detected once. The sample consisted of PBMCs or T cells enriched from blood (not recorded which). The receptor source for this set is a man aged 55 to 70 who had recovered from COVID-19.

The V and J genes are TRBV5-1 and TRBJ1-5; possibly TRBD1 for D (5 bases). The length of the CDR3 is 14 residues. Per the germline V gene, CDR1 is SGHRS and CDR2 is YFSETQ. Trimming took off 4 bases at V and 2 bases at J, with 10 bases between the two ends. The CDR3 sequence: CASSVDMGNQPQHF. In nucleotides, the CDR3 is TGCGCCAGCAGCGTGGACATGGGCAATCAGCCCCAGCATTTT.

The rearrangement links TRBV2 to TRBJ1-5, with a possible D match to TRBD1 (6 bases). Germline V lookup: CDR1 SNHLY, CDR2 FYNNEI. The CDR3 loop spans 14 amino acids. V dropped 3 bases and J dropped 4 bases, with 10 bases sitting between them. The CDR3 loop is CASSEGGGNQPQHF. For the CDR3, the DNA is TGTGCCAGCAGTGAGGGAGGGGGGAATCAGCCCCAGCATTTT.

In its sample, this clone was seen once. The V call is TRBV7-2, the J call TRBJ1-1; tentative D call: TRBD1 (5 bases). V was shortened by 1 base and J by 6 bases, with 15 bases between the two germline ends. The CDR3 sequence is 15 residues long. The V gene's germline CDR1 is SGHTA and CDR2 FQGNSA. Here the CDR3 DNA reads TGTGCCAGCAGCTTAGAAAGTTCAGGGATCTCTGAAGCTTTCTTT. Amino acid sequence: CASSLESSGISEAFF.

This chain joins TRBV5-1 and TRBJ2-7; TRBD2 matches 15 bases. V lost 4 bases, J lost 6 bases, and 8 bases stayed unmatched. The germline gives CDR1 SGHRS, CDR2 YFSETQ. The CDR3 totals 16 residues. The CDR3 region is CASSPGTSGGITEQYF. DNA of the CDR3: TGCGCCAGCAGCCCCGGGACTAGCGGGGGGATCACCGAGCAGTACTTC.

The chain employs TRBV19 and TRBJ2-3; maybe TRBD2 (5 bases). Germline V lookup: CDR1 LNHDA, CDR2 SQIVND (reference sequence). This CDR3 comprises 18 residues. V lost 6 bases and J 6 bases, leaving 28 bases between the germline ends. This chain's CDR3 is CASRATRTGKGSPDTQYF. In nucleotides, the CDR3 is TGTGCCAGTAGGGCTACTCGGACGGGAAAAGGTTCTCCGGATACGCAGTATTTT. Full variable domain (missing parts from reference TRBV19 and TRBJ2-3): DGGITQSPKYLFRKEGQNVTLSCEQNLNHDAMYWYRQDPGQGLRLIYYSQIVNDFQKGDIAEGYSVSREKKESFPLTVTSAQKNPTAFYLCASRATRTGKGSPDTQYFGPGTRLTVL.

The V gene is TRBV19, the J gene TRBJ2-1; D call uncertain. V was shortened by 5 bases and J by 10 bases, with 12 bases between the two germline ends. Germline V gene sequence: CDR1 LNHDA, CDR2 SQIVND (reference sequence). This CDR3 spans 12 amino acids. The CDR3: CASSVGLGEQFF. CDR3 bases: TGTGCCAGTAGTGTAGGGCTGGGCGAGCAGTTCTTC.

This clone has just a few counts. The rearrangement joins TRBV20-1 to TRBJ1-1; possibly TRBD1 for D (6 bases). Germline-derived CDR1 and CDR2 are DFQATT and SNEGSKA (reference sequence). The V and J ends lost 3 bases and 5 bases respectively, with 10 bases between them. The CDR3 has 12 residues. CDR3 residues: CSASEGGTEAFF. As DNA, the CDR3 is TGCAGTGCTAGTGAGGGGGGGACTGAAGCTTTCTTT.

This clone has only a few counts. This chain connects TRBV6-6 to TRBJ1-1, with D uncertain. V was clipped by 8 bases and J by 5 bases, with 15 bases between them. The germline V gene has CDR1 MNHNY and CDR2 SVGAGI (reference sequence). The CDR3 contains 13 residues. CDR3 protein: CASRGFIVTEAFF. The DNA of the CDR3 is TGTGCCAGCCGGGGATTCATCGTAACTGAAGCTTTCTTT.

This rearrangement joins TRBV2 to TRBJ2-3; TRBD2 might be the D (6 bases). CDR1 is SNHLY and CDR2 is FYNNEI in the germline V gene. Trimming pared 4 bases from V and 0 bases from J, leaving 11 bases between. There are 15 residues in the CDR3. This chain's CDR3 is CASSGLAWSTDTQYF. The DNA for the CDR3 is TGTGCCAGCAGTGGGCTAGCGTGGAGCACAGATACGCAGTATTTT.

The chain uses TRBV10-2 and TRBJ2-5; 7 nucleotides agree with TRBD2. The length of the CDR3 is 16 residues. The V segment lost 3 bases and the J segment 5 bases; nucleotides outside the gene matches: 12. Germline V gene lookup returns CDR1 WSHSY and CDR2 SAAADI. The CDR3 loop is CASSDLSGVGWETQYF. DNA of the CDR3: TGCGCCAGCAGTGACTTAAGCGGGGTTGGTTGGGAGACCCAGTACTTC.

The chain uses TRBV7-2 and TRBJ2-1; TRBD1 agrees at 12 bases. The CDR3 is 16 residues long. With V trimmed by 5 bases and J by 7 bases, 9 bases remained unmatched. Germline V gene sequence: CDR1 SGHTA, CDR2 FQGNSA. The CDR3 DNA sequence: TGTGCCAGCAGCAGAGAAGGGACAGGGGGCGGAAATGAGCAGTTCTTC. Translating it yields CASSREGTGGGNEQFF.

The V call is TRBV18, the J call TRBJ2-2, with a tentative D call TRBD2 (6 bases). Germline values: CDR1 KGHSH, CDR2 LQKENI. The CDR3 is 15 residues long. With 5 bases removed from V and 0 bases from J, the gap between germline ends came to 10 bases. CDR3 DNA: TGTGCCAGCTCAACCGGAGGGGCGAACACCGGGGAGCTGTTTTTT. Protein sequence: CASSTGGANTGELFF.

The chain joins TRBV10-3 to TRBJ1-2, with 8 bases that match TRBD1. The J segment lost 2 bases and the V segment lost 7 bases, leaving 6 bases of the junction unmatched. CDR1 is ENHRY, CDR2 SYGVKD, per germline. CDR3 length: 14 residues. In nucleotides, the CDR3 is TGTGCCATCACCGCGGGACAGGAAAACTATGGCTACACCTTC. Protein sequence: CAITAGQENYGYTF.

This clone appeared many times. This sequence joins TRBV24-1 and TRBJ2-5, with 9 nucleotides matching TRBD2. Germline trimming cut 4 bases from V and 4 bases from J; bases unmatched to any gene: 9. The germline CDR1 and CDR2 sequences are KGHDR and SFDVKD. CDR3 length: 16 amino acids. The CDR3 protein is CATSDSGTSSGETQYF. The CDR3 DNA reads TGTGCCACCAGTGACTCCGGGACTAGCTCCGGAGAGACCCAGTACTTC.

This rearrangement joins TRBV30 to TRBJ2-1; 9 bases are a match to TRBD1. The CDR3 runs 17 residues. Germline values: CDR1 GTSNPN, CDR2 SVGIG (reference sequence). Trimming removed 0 bases from V and 3 bases from J; junction bases left unmatched: 9. This chain's CDR3 is CAWSVRGWDRDYNEQFF. CDR3 bases: TGTGCCTGGAGTGTACGGGGGTGGGACAGGGACTACAATGAGCAGTTCTTC.

The chain employs TRBV4-3 and TRBJ1-1; D unclear. V lost 1 base, J lost 4 bases, and 16 bases lay in between. From germline, CDR1 is LGHNA and CDR2 YSLEER. The CDR3 sequence is 16 residues long. The CDR3 DNA reads as TGCGCCAGCAGCCAAGGGGTCGCAGCGCGTGGCACTGAAGCTTTCTTT. Its protein product is CASSQGVAARGTEAFF.

The chain recombines TRBV12-3 or TRBV12-4 with TRBJ2-1; the D gene is possibly TRBD2 (6 bases). Trimming took off 10 bases at V and 10 bases at J, with 14 bases between the two ends. The CDR3 contains 11 residues. The CDR3 sequence: CATKGGWEQFF. CDR3 sequence (DNA): TGTGCCACCAAAGGAGGGTGGGAGCAGTTCTTC.

The rearrangement links TRBV6-5 to TRBJ1-1, with D possibly matching TRBD1 (5 bases). CDR1 is MNHEY, CDR2 SVGAGI, per germline. Deletions cut 2 bases from V and 6 bases from J, with 13 bases between. The CDR3 contains 14 residues. The CDR3, as DNA: TGTGCCAGCAGTTACGGACACGATTTACCTGAAGCTTTCTTT. Its translation is CASSYGHDLPEAFF.

The chain uses TRBV7-9 and TRBJ1-4; 9 nucleotides line up with TRBD1. Germline CDR1 reads SEHNR; CDR2 reads FQNEAQ (reference sequence). The CDR3 covers 15 residues. V was clipped by 5 bases and J by 6 bases; unmatched bases: 7. CDR3 amino acids: CASSTGTGTDEKLFF. The CDR3 nucleotides are TGTGCCAGCAGCACCGGGACAGGGACGGATGAAAAACTGTTTTTT. Using reference TRBV7-9 and TRBJ1-4 for the parts outside the CDR3, the full variable domain is DTGVSQNPRHKITKRGQNVTFRCDPISEHNRLYWYRQTLGQGPEFLTYFQNEAQLEKSRLLSDRFSAERPKGSFSTLEIQRTEQGDSAMYLCASSTGTGTDEKLFFGSGTQLSVL.

This clone turned up a few times. This chain links TRBV7-6 with TRBJ2-7; perhaps TRBD1 as D (5 bases). The CDR3 runs 14 residues. Germline V gives CDR1 SGHVS, CDR2 FNYEAQ. Trimming cost V 3 bases and J 2 bases, with 11 bases left between them. The CDR3 DNA follows: TGTGCCAGCAGCTTCGGACATGGGCCCTACGAGCAGTACTTC. The encoded protein is CASSFGHGPYEQYF. The variable domain in full, completed from reference TRBV7-6 and TRBJ2-7, reads GAGVSQSPRYKVTKRGQDVALRCDPISGHVSLYWYRQALGQGPEFLTYFNYEAQQDKSGLPNDRFSAERPEGSISTLTIQRTEQRDSAMYRCASSFGHGPYEQYFGPGTRLTVT.

This clone has just one count. The chain is built from TRBV9 and TRBJ1-2; D uncertain. The V gene lost 0 bases and the J gene lost 8 bases, with 26 bases spanning the gap. CDR3 length: 18 amino acids. CDR1 and CDR2 from the germline V gene are SGDLS and YYNGEE. The CDR3 DNA reads TGTGCCAGCAGCGTAGTAGCCCGCCCCCCTAGTTCTCTCGGAGGCTACACCTTC. As protein: CASSVVARPPSSLGGYTF.

The chain employs TRBV7-2 and TRBJ2-2; 11 positions agree with TRBD2. V lost 4 bases and J lost 1; bases outside the gene matches: 8. The CDR3 contains 18 residues. Germline assignment: CDR1 SGHTA and CDR2 FQGNSA. CDR3: CASSSTSGGRMNTGELFF. The CDR3 DNA sequence: TGTGCCAGCAGCTCAACTAGCGGGGGCCGGATGAACACCGGGGAGCTGTTTTTT. Filled out from reference TRBV7-2 and TRBJ2-2, the complete variable domain reads GAGVSQSPSNKVTEKGKDVELRCDPISGHTALYWYRQSLGQGLEFLIYFQGNSAPDKSGLPSDRFSAERTGGSVSTLTIQRTQQEDSAVYLCASSSTSGGRMNTGELFFGEGSRLTVL.

This chain connects TRBV6-5 to TRBJ1-2; 10 bases match TRBD1. CDR3 length: 15 amino acids. Germline loops: CDR1 MNHEY, CDR2 SVGAGI. V was clipped by 5 bases and J by 4 bases; unmatched bases: 7. The CDR3 DNA sequence: TGTGCCAGCAGTCAGGGGACAGGGGAGGCCTATGGCTACACCTTC. Translating it yields CASSQGTGEAYGYTF.